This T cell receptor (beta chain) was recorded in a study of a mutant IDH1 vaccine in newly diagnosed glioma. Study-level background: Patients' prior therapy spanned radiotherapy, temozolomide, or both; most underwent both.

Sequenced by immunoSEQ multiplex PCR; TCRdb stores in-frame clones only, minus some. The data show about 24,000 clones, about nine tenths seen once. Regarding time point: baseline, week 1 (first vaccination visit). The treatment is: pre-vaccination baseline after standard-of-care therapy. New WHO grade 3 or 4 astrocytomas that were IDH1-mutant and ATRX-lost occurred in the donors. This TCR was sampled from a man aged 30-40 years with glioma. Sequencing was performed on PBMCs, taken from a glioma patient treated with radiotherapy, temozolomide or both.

The CDR3 sequence: CASSLSNSGNTIYF. For the CDR3, the DNA is TGTGCCAGCTCACTCTCGAACTCTGGAAACACCATATATTTT. The chain couples TRBV18 to TRBJ1-3, with D uncertain. CDR3 size: 14 residues. Germline V gives CDR1 KGHSH, CDR2 LQKENI. V was shortened by 4 bases and J by 0 bases, with 7 bases between the two germline ends.